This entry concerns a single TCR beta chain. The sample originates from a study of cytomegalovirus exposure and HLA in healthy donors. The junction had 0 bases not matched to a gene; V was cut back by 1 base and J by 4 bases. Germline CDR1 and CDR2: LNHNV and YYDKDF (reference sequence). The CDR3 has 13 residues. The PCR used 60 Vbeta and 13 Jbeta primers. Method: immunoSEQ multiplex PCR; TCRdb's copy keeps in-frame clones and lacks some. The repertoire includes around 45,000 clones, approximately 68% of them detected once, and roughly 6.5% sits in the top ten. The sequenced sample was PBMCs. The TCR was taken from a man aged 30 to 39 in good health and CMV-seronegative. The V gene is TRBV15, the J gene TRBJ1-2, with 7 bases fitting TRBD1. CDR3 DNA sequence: TGTGCCACCAGCAGAGGGACAGGCTATGGCTACACCTTC. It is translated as CATSRGTGYGYTF.